The entry that follows covers one T cell receptor (beta chain) sequence. This entry is derived from a study of OX40 agonist ivuxolimab in advanced cancers. About the research overall: Hepatocellular carcinoma, melanoma, renal cell or head and neck cancer affected the dose-escalation patients.

Data came from immunoSEQ multiplex PCR; TCRdb stores just in-frame clones and leaves some out. The sample yields 26,000 or so clones, 85% to 90% seen once. This sample comprised CD4+ or CD8+ T cells sorted from blood, obtained in a trial of the OX40 agonist ivuxolimab. The receptor's source is an adult with an advanced solid tumor such as melanoma, head and neck, liver or kidney cancer.

The CDR3 loop is CASSQVAGSTDTQYF. CDR3 in DNA: TGCGCCAGCAGCCAAGTAGCGGGGAGCACAGATACGCAGTATTTT. This chain connects TRBV4-3 to TRBJ2-3, with TRBD2 matching over 8 bases. Germline V gives CDR1 LGHNA, CDR2 YSLEER. After removal of 1 base from V and 0 bases from J, the junction contained 0 bases not matched to a gene. The CDR3 is 15 residues long.